One and the same sample provided the 12 T cell receptor beta chains below, sequenced in a study of cytomegalovirus exposure and HLA in healthy donors (dated by TCRdb to the late 2010s). Library method: the immunoSEQ multiplex PCR assay. The multiplex PCR relied on a mix of 60 forward primers for TCR Vbeta segments and 13 reverse primers for TCR Jbeta segments. TCRdb mirrors the immuneACCESS table, restricted to in-frame sequences. Some clones are absent from its copies; in checked studies, under half trace to an unresolved V gene, and the reason for the others is unknown. This sample is represented by some 200,000 clones; approximately 90% of them were singletons. The ten largest make up approximately 1% of the sample. Sequenced material: PBMCs. Every receptor here comes from a woman under 30 in good health and CMV-seronegative.

In DNA, the CDR3 is TGTGCCAGCAGCTTGGACAGGCGGGGGGAGCAGTTCTTC. Amino acid sequence: CASSLDRRGEQFF. The V gene is TRBV5-4, the J gene TRBJ2-1; TRBD2 matches 7 bases. The germline gives CDR1 SGHNT, CDR2 YYREEE (reference sequence). V was clipped by 0 bases and J by 10 bases; unmatched bases: 4. The CDR3 runs 13 residues.

This chain connects TRBV5-4 to TRBJ1-6; D gene unclear. The germline V gene encodes CDR1 SGHNT and CDR2 YYREEE (reference sequence). This CDR3 spans 13 amino acids. Deletions cut 8 bases from V and 10 bases from J, with 16 bases between. For the CDR3, the DNA is TGTGCCAGTCCGACCCGGGAGGACTCACCCCTCCACTTT. Residues: CASPTREDSPLHF.

In this sample, this clone turned up once. The V and J genes are TRBV9 and TRBJ1-3; D is possibly TRBD1 (5 bases). This CDR3 spans 12 amino acids. V lost 3 bases, J lost 8 bases, and 9 bases lay in between. The germline V gene has CDR1 SGDLS and CDR2 YYNGEE. CDR3 region: CASSGKGDTIYF. CDR3 DNA: TGTGCCAGCAGCGGAAAAGGGGACACCATATATTTT.

The chain couples TRBV9 to TRBJ1-2, with D tentatively TRBD1 (6 bases). Trimming took off 3 bases at V and 2 bases at J, with 20 bases between the two ends. The CDR3 runs to 17 residues. CDR1 SGDLS and CDR2 YYNGEE come from the germline V gene. The chain's CDR3 is CASSANPGHLSNYGYTF. In DNA form, the CDR3 reads TGTGCCAGCAGCGCGAATCCGGGACACCTTTCAAACTATGGCTACACCTTC.

This clone was counted once. V and J are TRBV10-3 and TRBJ2-3; no reliable D call. Germline V CDR1 and CDR2: ENHRY, SYGVKD. V dropped 4 bases and J dropped 1 base, with 6 bases sitting between them. The CDR3 is 13 amino acids. Here the CDR3 DNA reads TGTGCCATCAGTGGAGGTGGCACAGATACGCAGTATTTT. This codes for CAISGGGTDTQYF.

The chain employs TRBV5-1 and TRBJ2-1; 8 bases agree with TRBD1. J lost 4 bases, V lost 6 bases, and 6 bases had no gene match. CDR3 length equals 14 residues. The germline V gene encodes CDR1 SGHRS and CDR2 YFSETQ. DNA for the CDR3: TGCGCCAGCAAATCAGGGGGCGTTTACAATGAGCAGTTCTTC. Protein: CASKSGGVYNEQFF. The whole variable domain, filled in from reference TRBV5-1 and TRBJ2-1, reads KAGVTQTPRYLIKTRGQQVTLSCSPISGHRSVSWYQQTPGQGLQFLFEYFSETQRNKGNFPGRFSGRQFSNSRSEMNVSTLELGDSALYLCASKSGGVYNEQFFGPGTRLTVL.

The sample holds one count of this clone. The rearrangement joins TRBV29-1 to TRBJ1-1; possibly TRBD1 for D (5 bases). V was clipped by 5 bases and J by 2 bases, with 12 bases between them. CDR3 length equals 13 residues. The germline V gene encodes CDR1 SQVTM and CDR2 ANQGSEA. In DNA form, the CDR3 reads TGCAGCGTTTTGGGCAGGGAAAACACTGAAGCTTTCTTT. Its translation is CSVLGRENTEAFF.

The chain has TRBV11-2 and TRBJ2-7; tentatively, D is TRBD2 (7 bases). The CDR3 consists of 17 residues. The germline CDR1 and CDR2 sequences are SGHAT and FQNNGV. V was shortened by 1 base and J by 3 bases, with 19 bases between the two germline ends. In DNA, the CDR3 is TGTGCCAGCAGCTTAGGCACGTGGGGGGGGCAGAACTACGAGCAGTACTTC. Residues: CASSLGTWGGQNYEQYF.

In DNA form, the CDR3 reads TGTGCCTCTCGGGGAACTGGAAACACCATATATTTT. Translation: CASRGTGNTIYF. The rearrangement joins TRBV2 to TRBJ1-3; D gene ambiguous. In germline, CDR1 is SNHLY, CDR2 FYNNEI. V shed 11 bases and J shed 2 bases, with 10 bases lying between them. CDR3 length: 12 amino acids.

The rearrangement links TRBV10-3 to TRBJ2-7, with D perhaps matching TRBD2 (7 bases). In germline, CDR1 is ENHRY, CDR2 SYGVKD. CDR3 length equals 14 residues. Trimming left V 0 bases short and J 3 bases short, with 9 bases between. The CDR3 nucleotides are TGTGCCATCAGTGAGTCCGGGGGGCTCTACGAGCAGTACTTC. Translating it yields CAISESGGLYEQYF.

This clone was seen a single time. The rearrangement joins TRBV7-6 to TRBJ1-1; 8 nucleotides line up with TRBD1. Germline trimming cut 5 bases from V and 6 bases from J; bases unmatched to any gene: 8. From germline, CDR1 is SGHVS and CDR2 FNYEAQ. The CDR3 runs to 14 residues. The CDR3 loop reads CASSVLDRAAEAFF. CDR3 coding DNA: TGTGCCAGCAGCGTATTGGACAGGGCCGCTGAAGCTTTCTTT.

V gene TRBV7-9 combines with J gene TRBJ2-5; D gene ambiguous. The CDR3 loop spans 15 amino acids. From germline, CDR1 is SEHNR and CDR2 FQNEAQ (reference sequence). V was shortened by 5 bases and J by 5 bases, with 18 bases between the two germline ends. In DNA form, the CDR3 reads TGTGCCAGCAGCGCGGCTTTCGGTAGCTTGGAGACCCAGTACTTC. This translates into CASSAAFGSLETQYF. Full variable domain (rest looked up from reference TRBV7-9 and TRBJ2-5): DTGVSQNPRHKITKRGQNVTFRCDPISEHNRLYWYRQTLGQGPEFLTYFQNEAQLEKSRLLSDRFSAERPKGSFSTLEIQRTEQGDSAMYLCASSAAFGSLETQYFGPGTRLLVL.